Below are 3 T cell receptor beta chains sequenced from a single sample in a study of T cells in localized non-small cell lung cancer. The table came from immunoSEQ multiplex PCR; TCRdb's copy has only in-frame clones and leaves some out. Found here are under 65,000 clones, about four fifths of them singletons; the top ten hold 15% to 20%. The sequences come from peripheral blood, collected before any cancer treatment. These receptors came from a female donor over 55 with stage II squamous cell lung carcinoma.

This chain joins TRBV7-9 and TRBJ2-2; 8 nucleotides match TRBD2. The V and J ends lost 4 bases and 5 bases, in that order; junction bases with no gene match: 9. This CDR3 region has 16 residues. In germline, CDR1 is SEHNR, CDR2 FQNEAQ (reference sequence). CDR3 sequence (DNA): TGTGCCAGCAGCTATTACTGGGGACTAGTAACCGGGGAGCTGTTTTTT. Translation gives CASSYYWGLVTGELFF.

J is TRBJ2-1 and V is TRBV6-4, with a possible D match to TRBD2 (7 bases). Per germline, CDR1 MRHNA and CDR2 SNTAGT. The CDR3 has 16 amino acids. Trimming pared 4 bases from V and 9 bases from J, leaving 22 bases between. CDR3 nucleotide sequence: TGTGCCAGCAGTGCCCTCGGCTGGGGGGGCTTAAGTGAGCAGTTCTTC. Translating it yields CASSALGWGGLSEQFF.

The chain combines TRBV14 with TRBJ1-1, with D perhaps matching TRBD1 (6 bases). V was pared by 4 bases and J by 5 bases, with 11 bases between. Germline V gene data show CDR1 as SGHDN and CDR2 as FVKESK. CDR3 size: 13 residues. The CDR3 region is CASSLRGLTEAFF. CDR3 DNA: TGTGCCAGCAGCCTCCGGGGGCTTACTGAAGCTTTCTTT.